Below, one TCR beta chain is given with its context. Antigen: not known. Primers included in the PCR were 60 Vbeta and 13 Jbeta primers. This table comes from immunoSEQ multiplex PCR, and its TCRdb copy is limited to in-frame clones, with some not included. The sample contains about 190,000 clones, about four fifths of which appear only once. This record comes from a study of cytomegalovirus exposure and HLA in healthy donors. About the research overall: Among the 398 donors who were genotyped, about 86% fell in the genetic ancestry cluster that is associated with self-reported Caucasian donors. Study-level findings and limits: Under in vitro conditions, a few CMV-associated chains were confirmed as specific for CMV antigens.

The TCR was taken from a woman aged 18-29 years in good health and CMV-seronegative. The sequenced sample was PBMCs.

CDR3: CASSLTSYNEKLFF. CDR3 coding DNA: TGTGCCAGCTCACTGACATCCTATAATGAAAAACTGTTTTTT. The chain uses TRBV18 and TRBJ1-4; D remains unclear. The CDR3 covers 14 residues. V lost 4 bases to trimming and J lost 4 bases, with 10 bases between them. Germline lookup yields CDR1 KGHSH and CDR2 LQKENI.